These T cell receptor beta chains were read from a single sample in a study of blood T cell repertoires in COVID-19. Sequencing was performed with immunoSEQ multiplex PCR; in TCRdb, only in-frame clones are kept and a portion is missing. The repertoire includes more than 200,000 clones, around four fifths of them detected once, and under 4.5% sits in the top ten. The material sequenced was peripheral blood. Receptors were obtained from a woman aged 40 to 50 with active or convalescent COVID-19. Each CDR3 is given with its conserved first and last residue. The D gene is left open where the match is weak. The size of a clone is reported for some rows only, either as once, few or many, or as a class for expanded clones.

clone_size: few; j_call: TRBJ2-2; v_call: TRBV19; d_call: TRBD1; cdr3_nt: TGTGCCAGTAGTATAATGCGCTATAGACAGGGGGCACTCACCGGGGAGCTGTTTTTT; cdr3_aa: CASSIMRYRQGALTGELFF
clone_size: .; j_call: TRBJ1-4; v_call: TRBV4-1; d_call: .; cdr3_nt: TGCGCCAGCAGCCAAGAGGGGGCAGCAACTAATGAAAAACTGTTTTTT; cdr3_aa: CASSQEGAATNEKLFF
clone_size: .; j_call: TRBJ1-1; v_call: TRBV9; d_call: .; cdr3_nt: TGTGCCAGCAGCGTAGATTTGGGCGATGAAGCTTTCTTT; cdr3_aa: CASSVDLGDEAFF
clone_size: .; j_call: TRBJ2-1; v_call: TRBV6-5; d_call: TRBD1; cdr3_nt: TGTGCCAGCAGTCCCGGGACAGGGCACTACAATGAGCAGTTCTTC; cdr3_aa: CASSPGTGHYNEQFF
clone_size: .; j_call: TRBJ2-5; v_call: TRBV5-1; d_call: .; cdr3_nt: TGCGCCAGCAGCATCCAGACACCGCAAGAGACCCAGTACTTC; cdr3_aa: CASSIQTPQETQYF
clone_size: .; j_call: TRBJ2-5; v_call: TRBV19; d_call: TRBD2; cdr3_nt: TGTGCCAGTAGTATGTCTAGCGGGGGGGTGGAGACCCAGTACTTC; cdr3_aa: CASSMSSGGVETQYF
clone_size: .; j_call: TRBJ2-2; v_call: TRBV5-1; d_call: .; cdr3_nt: TGCGCCAGCAGCTTAGGAGGCACCGGGGAGCTGTTTTTT; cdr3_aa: CASSLGGTGELFF
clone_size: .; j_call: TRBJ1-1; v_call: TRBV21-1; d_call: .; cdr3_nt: TGTGCCAGCCCCATGGGGACCTTGAAGGGGGCAGCTTTCTTT; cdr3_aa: CASPMGTLKGAAFF
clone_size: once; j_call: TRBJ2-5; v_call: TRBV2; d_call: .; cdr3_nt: TGTGCCAGCATCAGGGGAAGGCAAGAGACCCAGTACTTC; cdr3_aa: CASIRGRQETQYF
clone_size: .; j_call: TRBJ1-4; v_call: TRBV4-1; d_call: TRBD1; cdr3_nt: TGCGCCAGCAGCCAAGATGGTGCAGGGGGACAAGAAAAACTGTTTTTT; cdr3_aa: CASSQDGAGGQEKLFF
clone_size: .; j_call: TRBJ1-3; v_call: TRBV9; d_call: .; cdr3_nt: TGTGCCAGCAGCGTAGCCCCGGGACAAAGAAACACCATATATTTT; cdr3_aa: CASSVAPGQRNTIYF
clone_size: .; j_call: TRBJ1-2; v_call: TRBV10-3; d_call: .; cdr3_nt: TGTGCCATCAGTAATCAGGGCCTCTATGGCTACACCTTC; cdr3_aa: CAISNQGLYGYTF
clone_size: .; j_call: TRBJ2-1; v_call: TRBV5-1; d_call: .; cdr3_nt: TGCGCCAGCAGCTTCCAACCTGGACAGAACAATGAGCAGTTCTTC; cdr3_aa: CASSFQPGQNNEQFF
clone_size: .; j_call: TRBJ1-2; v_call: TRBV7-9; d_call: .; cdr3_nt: TGTGCCAGCGCAGAAAGTAACTATGGCTACACCTTC; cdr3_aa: CASAESNYGYTF
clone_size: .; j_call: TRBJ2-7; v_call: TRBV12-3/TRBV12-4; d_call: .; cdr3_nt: TGTGCCAGCTACATAGGGGGGGACGAGCAGTACTTC; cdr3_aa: CASYIGGDEQYF
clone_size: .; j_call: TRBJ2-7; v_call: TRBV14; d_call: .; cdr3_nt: TGTGCCAGCAGCCTAGCAGGGACATCGAAGCAGTACTTC; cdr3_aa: CASSLAGTSKQYF
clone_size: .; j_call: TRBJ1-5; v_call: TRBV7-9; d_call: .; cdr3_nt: TGTGCCAGCAGCTCCAGCGGGTATAGCAATCAGCCCCAGCATTTT; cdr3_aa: CASSSSGYSNQPQHF
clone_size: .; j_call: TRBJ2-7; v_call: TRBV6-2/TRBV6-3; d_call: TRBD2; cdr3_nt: TGTGCCAGCAGTTACGGGACTAGCGGGAGGCCCTACGAGCAGTACTTC; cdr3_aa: CASSYGTSGRPYEQYF
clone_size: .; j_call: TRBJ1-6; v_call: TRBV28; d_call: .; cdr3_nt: TGTGCCAGCAGGGAGTCAAGGTCAAATTCACCCCTCCACTTT; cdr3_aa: CASRESRSNSPLHF
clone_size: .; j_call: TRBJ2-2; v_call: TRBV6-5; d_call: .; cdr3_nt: TGTGCCAGCACCTGGGGGGGCAACACCGGGGAGCTGTTTTTT; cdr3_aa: CASTWGGNTGELFF
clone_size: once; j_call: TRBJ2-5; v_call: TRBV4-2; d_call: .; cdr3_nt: TGTGCCAGCAGCCAAGGGGCCCCAGGGATACGCGGGGGCGTAGAGACCCAGTACTTC; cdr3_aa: CASSQGAPGIRGGVETQYF
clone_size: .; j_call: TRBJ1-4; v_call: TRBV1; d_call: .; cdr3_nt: TGCACCAGCAGCCAGAGGAGACAGGAACTAAGGGGTGAAAAACTGTTTTTT; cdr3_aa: CTSSQRRQELRGEKLFF
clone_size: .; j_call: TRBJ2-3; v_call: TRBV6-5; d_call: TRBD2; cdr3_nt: TGTGCCAGCCGGCCAGCGGGGCCCACAGATACGCAGTATTTT; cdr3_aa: CASRPAGPTDTQYF
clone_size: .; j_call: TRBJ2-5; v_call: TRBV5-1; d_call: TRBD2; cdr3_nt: TGCGCCAGCAGCTTGGCCGTTTCTAGCGGGGGAGTTCGTCAAGAGACCCAGTACTTC; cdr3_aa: CASSLAVSSGGVRQETQYF
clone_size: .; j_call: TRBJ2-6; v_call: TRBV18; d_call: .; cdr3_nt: TGTGCCAGCTCACCAACGGAGTCTGGGGCCAACGTCCTGACTTTC; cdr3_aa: CASSPTESGANVLTF
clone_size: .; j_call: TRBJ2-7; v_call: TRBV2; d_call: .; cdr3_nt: TGTGCCAGCAGTGATGGGGCAGGGCCCCCCTACGAGCAGTACTTC; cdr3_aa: CASSDGAGPPYEQYF
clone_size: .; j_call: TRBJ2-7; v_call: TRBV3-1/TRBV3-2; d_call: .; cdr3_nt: TGTGCCAGCAGCCATCCTAAGCGCCCCTACGAGCAGTACTTC; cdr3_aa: CASSHPKRPYEQYF
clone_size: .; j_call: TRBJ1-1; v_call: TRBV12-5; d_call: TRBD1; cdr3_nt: TGTGCTAGTGGTTTGGGGACAGGGCTTACTGAAGCTTTCTTT; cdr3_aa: CASGLGTGLTEAFF
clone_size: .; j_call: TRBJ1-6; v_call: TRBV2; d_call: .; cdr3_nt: TGTGCCAGCAGTGGGACGGGGTTGGGTTCACCCCTCCACTTT; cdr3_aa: CASSGTGLGSPLHF
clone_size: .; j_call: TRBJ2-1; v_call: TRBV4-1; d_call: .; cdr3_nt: TGCGCCAGCAGCCAAGATAGCATGGCTAGAGTCTACAATGAGCAGTTCTTC; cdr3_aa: CASSQDSMARVYNEQFF
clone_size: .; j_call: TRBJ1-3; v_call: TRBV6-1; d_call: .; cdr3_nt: TGTGCCAGCAGTGAATCGTGGGCAGGAAACACCATATATTTT; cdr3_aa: CASSESWAGNTIYF
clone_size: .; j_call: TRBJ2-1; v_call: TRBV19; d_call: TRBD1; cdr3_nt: TGTGCCAGTAGTCGAGGGACAGGGGACGAGCAGTTCTTC; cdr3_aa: CASSRGTGDEQFF
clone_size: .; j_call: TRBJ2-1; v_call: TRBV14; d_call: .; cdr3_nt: TGTGCCAGCAGCCAAAACCCGGACAGCTACAATGAGCAGTTCTTC; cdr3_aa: CASSQNPDSYNEQFF
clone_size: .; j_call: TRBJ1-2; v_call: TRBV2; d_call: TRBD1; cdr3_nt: TGTGCCAGCAGTTCCGGGACAGACTATGGCTACACCTTC; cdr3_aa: CASSSGTDYGYTF
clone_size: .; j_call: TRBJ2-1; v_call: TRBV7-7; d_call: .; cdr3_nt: TGTGCTAGCAGCTCAGGGGTTAGTAATGAGCAGTTCTTC; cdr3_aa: CASSSGVSNEQFF
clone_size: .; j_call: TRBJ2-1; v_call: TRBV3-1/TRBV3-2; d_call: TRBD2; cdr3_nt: TGTGCCAGCAGCGCTACTAGCGGGGGGCGGTTCTTC; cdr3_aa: CASSATSGGRFF
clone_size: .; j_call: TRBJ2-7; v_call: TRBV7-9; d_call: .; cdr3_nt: TGTGCCAGCAGCTTAGACACCTACGAGCAGTACTTC; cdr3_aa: CASSLDTYEQYF
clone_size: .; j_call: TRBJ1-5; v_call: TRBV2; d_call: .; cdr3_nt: TGTGCCAGCAGTGAAAGCGGCGGTAGCAATCAGCCCCAGCATTTT; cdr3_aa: CASSESGGSNQPQHF
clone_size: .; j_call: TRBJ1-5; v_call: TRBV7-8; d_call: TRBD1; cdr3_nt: TGTGCCAGCAGCGGTAGGGGACAGGGAGTAAATCAGCCCCAGCATTTT; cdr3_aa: CASSGRGQGVNQPQHF